What follows are 10 T cell receptor beta chains derived from one specimen sequenced in a study of blood T cells in healthy people across ages. It was with a sample-barcoded 5' primer and a J-beta primer mix that a second PCR of roughly 7 to 12 cycles was run. TCRdb reprocessed the 5' RACE reads via MiXCR and lists one record per CDR3 protein. The sample lists hundreds of thousands of distinct CDR3 sequences, roughly two fifths occurring once. Sequencing was carried out using blood. The receptors derive from an elderly man in good health.

The genes are TRBV4-2 and TRBJ2-1; 12 bases map to TRBD2. The trim removed 0 bases at V and 6 bases at J, leaving 3 bases unmatched. The germline CDR1 and CDR2 sequences are LGHNA and YNFKEQ. The CDR3 covers 16 residues. The CDR3 DNA sequence: TGTGCCAGCAGCCAAGATGCTAGCGGGGGGGCCAATGAGCAGTTCTTC. Its translation is CASSQDASGGANEQFF.

The rearrangement joins TRBV6-6 to TRBJ1-2, with 11 bases lining up with TRBD1. With V trimmed by 4 bases and J by 13 bases, 11 bases remained unmatched. Germline CDR1 MNHNY, CDR2 SVGAGI (reference sequence). CDR3 length: 14 amino acids. The CDR3 sequence: CASSSGQGAYSGTF. CDR3 bases: TGTGCCAGCAGTTCCGGACAGGGGGCATATAGTGGCACCTTC.

This clonotype has a count of ten or more. The CDR3 here is CSASRPDPTRNEQFF. CDR3 sequence (DNA): TGCAGTGCTAGCCGACCAGACCCGACTAGGAATGAGCAGTTCTTC. The V call is TRBV20-1, the J call TRBJ2-1; a possible D gene is TRBD2 (6 bases). This CDR3 has 15 amino acids. Trimming stripped 3 bases from V and 7 bases from J, with 19 bases between. The germline V gene encodes CDR1 DFQATT and CDR2 SNEGSKA (reference sequence).

This rearrangement joins TRBV5-1 to TRBJ2-1, with 13 bases aligning to TRBD2. The CDR3 contains 21 residues. With 0 bases clipped from V and 0 bases from J, the junction kept 12 bases outside the gene matches. Germline loops: CDR1 SGHRS, CDR2 YFSETQ. The CDR3 nucleotides are TGCGCCAGCAGCTTGGCCACTAGCGGGGGGGCCTCTAAGAGCTCCTACAATGAGCAGTTCTTC. The encoded protein is CASSLATSGGASKSSYNEQFF. The full variable domain, completed using reference TRBV5-1 and TRBJ2-1, is KAGVTQTPRYLIKTRGQQVTLSCSPISGHRSVSWYQQTPGQGLQFLFEYFSETQRNKGNFPGRFSGRQFSNSRSEMNVSTLELGDSALYLCASSLATSGGASKSSYNEQFFGPGTRLTVL.

At least ten counts were recorded for this clonotype. The chain has TRBV6-2 or TRBV6-3 and TRBJ2-2, with 8 bases identical to TRBD1. The CDR3 has 14 residues. Looked up from germline, CDR1 is MNHEY and CDR2 is SVGEGT. Losses at the gene ends were 2 bases for V and 7 bases for J; bases not matched to a gene: 3. The CDR3 spells CASSYGTGVGELFF. The DNA for the CDR3 is TGTGCCAGCAGTTACGGGACAGGCGTCGGGGAGCTGTTTTTT.

V and J are TRBV3-1 and TRBJ2-1; 15 bases map to TRBD2. The germline V gene encodes CDR1 LGHDT and CDR2 YNNKEL (reference sequence). With V trimmed by 4 bases and J by 1 base, 14 bases remained unmatched. The length of the CDR3 is 21 residues. CDR3 sequence: CASSPRDTGTSGRMSYNEQFF. CDR3 in DNA: TGTGCCAGCAGCCCCCGGGACACCGGGACTAGCGGGAGGATGTCCTACAATGAGCAGTTCTTC.

This clonotype was picked up a small number of times. This chain links TRBV7-2 with TRBJ2-5; D is unresolved. Per germline, CDR1 SGHTA and CDR2 FQGNSA. Deletions cut 0 bases from V and 2 bases from J, with 13 bases between. This CDR3 is built from 16 residues. CDR3 DNA: TGTGCCAGCAGCTTAGCGGCAGGATTTGGGCAAGAGACCCAGTACTTC. Encoded protein: CASSLAAGFGQETQYF.

This chain links TRBV6-2 or TRBV6-3 with TRBJ2-7, with TRBD2 as a possible D gene (5 bases). This CDR3 has 12 amino acids. Germline V gives CDR1 MNHEY, CDR2 SVGEGT. The V end was cut by 8 bases, the J end by 7 bases, with 15 bases between. CDR3 region: CASQGLSHEQYF. Written as DNA, the CDR3 is TGTGCCAGCCAAGGACTTTCCCATGAGCAGTACTTC.

This clonotype appeared a few times. In nucleotides, the CDR3 is TGTGCCAGCAGTGACGGATTTAGACAGGTCACCCTCCACTTT. Amino acids: CASSDGFRQVTLHF. The genes are TRBV25-1 and TRBJ1-6; TRBD1 is a possible D gene (6 bases). The CDR3 extends over 14 amino acids. Germline lookup yields CDR1 MGHDK and CDR2 SYGVNS. Trimming cost V 3 bases and J 14 bases, with 17 bases left between them.

V and J are TRBV20-1 and TRBJ2-1; 9 positions match TRBD2. V was pared by 0 bases and J by 7 bases, with 7 bases of the junction left unmatched. This CDR3 is built from 15 residues. Germline CDR1 and CDR2: DFQATT and SNEGSKA (reference sequence). The CDR3 spells CSAREAGGPRNEQFF. The CDR3 bases are TGCAGTGCTAGAGAGGCGGGGGGGCCGAGAAATGAGCAGTTCTTC.